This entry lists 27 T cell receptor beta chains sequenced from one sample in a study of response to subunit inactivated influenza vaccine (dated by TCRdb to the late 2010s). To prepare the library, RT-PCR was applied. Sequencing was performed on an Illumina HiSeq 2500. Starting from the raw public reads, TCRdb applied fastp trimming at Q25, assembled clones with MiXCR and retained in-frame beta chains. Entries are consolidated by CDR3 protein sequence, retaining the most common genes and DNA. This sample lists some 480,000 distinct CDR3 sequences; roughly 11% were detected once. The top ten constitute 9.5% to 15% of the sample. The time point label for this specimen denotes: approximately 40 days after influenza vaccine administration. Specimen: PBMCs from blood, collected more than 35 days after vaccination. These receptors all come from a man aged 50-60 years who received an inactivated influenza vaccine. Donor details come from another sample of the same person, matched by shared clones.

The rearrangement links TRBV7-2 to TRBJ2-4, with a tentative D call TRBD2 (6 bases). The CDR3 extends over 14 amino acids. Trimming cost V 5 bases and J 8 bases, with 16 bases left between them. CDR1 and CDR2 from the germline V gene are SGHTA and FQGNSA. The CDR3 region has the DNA TGTGCCAGCAGCCAGGACTATTTCCGTTACATTCAGTACTTC. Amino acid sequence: CASSQDYFRYIQYF.

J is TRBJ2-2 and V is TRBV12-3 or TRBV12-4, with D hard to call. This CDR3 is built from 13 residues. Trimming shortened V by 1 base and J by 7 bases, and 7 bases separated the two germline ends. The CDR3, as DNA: TGTGCCAGCAGTTTAGGACGAGGCGGGGAGCTGTTTTTT. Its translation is CASSLGRGGELFF.

The CDR3 loop is CASSNSGVNLGDIQYF. CDR3 DNA: TGTGCCAGCAGTAACAGCGGGGTCAACCTGGGAGACATTCAGTACTTC. This chain links TRBV12-3 or TRBV12-4 with TRBJ2-4, with 7 bases matching TRBD2. The CDR3 covers 16 residues. V was clipped by 5 bases and J by 8 bases; unmatched bases: 15.

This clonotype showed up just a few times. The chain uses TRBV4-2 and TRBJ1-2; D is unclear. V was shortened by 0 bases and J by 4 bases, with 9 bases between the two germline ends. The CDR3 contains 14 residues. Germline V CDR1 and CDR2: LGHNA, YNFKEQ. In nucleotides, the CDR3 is TGTGCCAGCAGCCAAGATCCCCGGTCCTATGGCTACACCTTC. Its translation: CASSQDPRSYGYTF.

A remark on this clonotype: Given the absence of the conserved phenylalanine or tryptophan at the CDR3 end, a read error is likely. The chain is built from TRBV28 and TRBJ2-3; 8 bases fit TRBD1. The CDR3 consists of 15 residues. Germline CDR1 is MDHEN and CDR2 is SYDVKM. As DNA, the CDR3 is TGTGTCAGCAGTTTCCGGACAGGGCGGACCAATACGCAGTATTCT. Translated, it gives CVSSFRTGRTNTQYS.

For the CDR3, the DNA is TGTGCCAGCAGCCCTACTGGGACTAGCGGGGGTATGAACACCGGGGAGCTGTTTTTT. Translated: CASSPTGTSGGMNTGELFF. J is TRBJ2-2 and V is TRBV4-2; TRBD2 matches at 14 bases. CDR1 is LGHNA and CDR2 is YNFKEQ in the germline V gene. V shed 4 bases, J shed 1 base, and the junction held 8 bases outside the gene matches. CDR3 length: 19 amino acids.

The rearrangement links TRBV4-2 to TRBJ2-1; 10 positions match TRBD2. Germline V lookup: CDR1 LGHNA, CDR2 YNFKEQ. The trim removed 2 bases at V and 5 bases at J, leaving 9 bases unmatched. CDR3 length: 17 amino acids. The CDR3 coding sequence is TGTGCCAGCAGCCAATATCCGGGACTAGCGCCCGACAATGAGCAGTTCTTC. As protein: CASSQYPGLAPDNEQFF.

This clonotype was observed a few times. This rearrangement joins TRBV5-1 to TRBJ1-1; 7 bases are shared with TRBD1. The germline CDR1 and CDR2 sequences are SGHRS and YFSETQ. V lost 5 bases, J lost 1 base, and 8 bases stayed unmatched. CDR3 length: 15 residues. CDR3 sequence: CASRLIGTANTEAFF. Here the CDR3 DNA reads TGCGCCAGCAGACTGATAGGGACAGCGAACACTGAAGCTTTCTTT.

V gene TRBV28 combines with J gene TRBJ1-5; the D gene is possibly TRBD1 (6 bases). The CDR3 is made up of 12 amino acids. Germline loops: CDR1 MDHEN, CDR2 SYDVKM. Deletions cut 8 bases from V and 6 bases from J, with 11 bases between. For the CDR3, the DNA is TGTGCCAGCGCCACAGGGATTCAGCCCCAGCATTTT. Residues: CASATGIQPQHF.

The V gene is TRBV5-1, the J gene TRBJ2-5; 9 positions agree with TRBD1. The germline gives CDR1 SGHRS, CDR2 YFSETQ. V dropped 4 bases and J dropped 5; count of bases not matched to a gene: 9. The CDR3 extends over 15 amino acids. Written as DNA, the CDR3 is TGCGCCAGCAGCATACTGGACAGGGGCAGGGAGACCCAGTACTTC. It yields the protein CASSILDRGRETQYF.

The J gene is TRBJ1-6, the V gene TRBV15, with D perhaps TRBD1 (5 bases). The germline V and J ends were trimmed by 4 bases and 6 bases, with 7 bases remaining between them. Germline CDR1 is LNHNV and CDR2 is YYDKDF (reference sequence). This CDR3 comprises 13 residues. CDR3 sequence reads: CATSKQANSPLHF. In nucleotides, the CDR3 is TGTGCCACCAGCAAACAGGCTAATTCACCCCTCCACTTT.

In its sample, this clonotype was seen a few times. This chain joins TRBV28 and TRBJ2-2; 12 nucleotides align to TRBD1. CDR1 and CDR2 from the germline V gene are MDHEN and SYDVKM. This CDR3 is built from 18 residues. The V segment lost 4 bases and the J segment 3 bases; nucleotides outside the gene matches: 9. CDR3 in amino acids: CASSSPGQGARYTGELFF. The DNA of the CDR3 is TGTGCCAGCAGTTCACCGGGACAGGGGGCTCGGTACACCGGGGAGCTGTTTTTT.

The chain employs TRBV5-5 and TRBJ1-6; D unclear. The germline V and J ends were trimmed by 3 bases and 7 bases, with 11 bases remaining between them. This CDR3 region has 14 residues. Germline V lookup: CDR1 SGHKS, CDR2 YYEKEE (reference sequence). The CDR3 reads CASSSRRSNSPLHF. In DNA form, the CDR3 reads TGTGCCAGCAGCTCTCGACGGTCCAATTCACCCCTCCACTTT.

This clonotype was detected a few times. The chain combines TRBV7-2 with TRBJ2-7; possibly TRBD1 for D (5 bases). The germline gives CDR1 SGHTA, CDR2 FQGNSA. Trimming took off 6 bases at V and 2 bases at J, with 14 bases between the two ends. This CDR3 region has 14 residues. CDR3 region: CASSPRAGTYEQYF. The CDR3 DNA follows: TGTGCCAGCAGTCCCCGGGCAGGGACCTACGAGCAGTACTTC.

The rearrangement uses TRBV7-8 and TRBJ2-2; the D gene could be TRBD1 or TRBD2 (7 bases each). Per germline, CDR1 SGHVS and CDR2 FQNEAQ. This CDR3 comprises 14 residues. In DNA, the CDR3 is TGTGCAGCCAGGGGGAGGGGCGGCACCGGGGAGCTGTTTTTT. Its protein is CAARGRGGTGELFF.

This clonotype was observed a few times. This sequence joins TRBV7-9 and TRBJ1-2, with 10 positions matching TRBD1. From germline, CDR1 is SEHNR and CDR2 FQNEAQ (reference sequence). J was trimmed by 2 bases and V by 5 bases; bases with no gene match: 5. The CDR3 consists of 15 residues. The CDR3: CASSIRDRGNYGYTF. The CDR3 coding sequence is TGTGCCAGCAGCATCCGGGACAGGGGAAACTATGGCTACACCTTC.

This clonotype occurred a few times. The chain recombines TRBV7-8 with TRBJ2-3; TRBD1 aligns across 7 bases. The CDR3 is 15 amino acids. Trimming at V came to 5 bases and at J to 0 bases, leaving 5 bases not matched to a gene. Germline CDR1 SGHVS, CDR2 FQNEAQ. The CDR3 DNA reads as TGTGCCAGCAGCCCAGACAGGGTTAGCACAGATACGCAGTATTTT. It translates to CASSPDRVSTDTQYF.

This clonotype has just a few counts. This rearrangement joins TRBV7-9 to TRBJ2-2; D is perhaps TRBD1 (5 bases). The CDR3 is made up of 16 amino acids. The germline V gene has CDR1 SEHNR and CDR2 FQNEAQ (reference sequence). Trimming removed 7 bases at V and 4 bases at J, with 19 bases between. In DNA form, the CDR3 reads TGTGCCAGCACCCCTCCCCAGGACAAACCCACCGGGGAGCTGTTTTTT. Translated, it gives CASTPPQDKPTGELFF.

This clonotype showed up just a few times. CDR3 DNA sequence: TGTGCCACCAGCAGAGATCGGGGGGTCGGCACAGATACGCAGTATTTT. This encodes CATSRDRGVGTDTQYF. V and J are TRBV15 and TRBJ2-3, with TRBD2 matching 7 bases. Germline V gene sequence: CDR1 LNHNV, CDR2 YYDKDF (reference sequence). This CDR3 contains 16 residues. The V and J ends lost 0 bases and 1 base, in that order; junction bases with no gene match: 4.

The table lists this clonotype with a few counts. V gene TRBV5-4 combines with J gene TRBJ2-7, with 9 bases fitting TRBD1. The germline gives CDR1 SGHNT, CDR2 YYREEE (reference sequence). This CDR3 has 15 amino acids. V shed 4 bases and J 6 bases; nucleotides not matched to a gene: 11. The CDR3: CASSQSGDRDGEQYF. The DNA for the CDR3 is TGTGCCAGCAGCCAGTCCGGGGACAGGGATGGCGAGCAGTACTTC.

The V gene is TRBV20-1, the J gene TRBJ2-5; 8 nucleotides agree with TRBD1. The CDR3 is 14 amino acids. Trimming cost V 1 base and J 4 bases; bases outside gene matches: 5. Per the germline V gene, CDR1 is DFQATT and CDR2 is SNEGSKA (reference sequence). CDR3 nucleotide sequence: TGCAGTGCTAGAGCCGGACAGGGCCGAGAGACCCAGTACTTC. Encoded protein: CSARAGQGRETQYF.

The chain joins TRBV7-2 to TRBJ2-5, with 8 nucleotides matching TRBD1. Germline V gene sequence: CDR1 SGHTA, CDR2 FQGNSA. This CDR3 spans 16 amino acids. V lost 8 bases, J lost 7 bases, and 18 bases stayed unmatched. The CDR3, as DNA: TGTGCCAGCTCAACCGCAACCCAGGGGGCGCATGTGACCCAGTACTTC. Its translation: CASSTATQGAHVTQYF.

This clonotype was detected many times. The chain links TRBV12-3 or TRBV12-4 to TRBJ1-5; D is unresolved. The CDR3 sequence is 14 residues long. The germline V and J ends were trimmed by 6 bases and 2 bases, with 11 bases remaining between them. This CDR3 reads CASRITGGNQPQHF. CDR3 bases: TGTGCCAGCAGGATAACGGGTGGCAATCAGCCCCAGCATTTT.

The CDR3 DNA sequence: TGTGCCAGCAGCCCTCGGGGACTAGCGGGAGGGGGCAACGAGCAGTACTTC. Encoded protein: CASSPRGLAGGGNEQYF. The genes are TRBV3-1 and TRBJ2-7, with TRBD2 matching over 16 bases. This CDR3 region has 17 residues. V was clipped by 4 bases and J by 5 bases; unmatched bases: 8. The germline V gene has CDR1 LGHDT and CDR2 YNNKEL (reference sequence).

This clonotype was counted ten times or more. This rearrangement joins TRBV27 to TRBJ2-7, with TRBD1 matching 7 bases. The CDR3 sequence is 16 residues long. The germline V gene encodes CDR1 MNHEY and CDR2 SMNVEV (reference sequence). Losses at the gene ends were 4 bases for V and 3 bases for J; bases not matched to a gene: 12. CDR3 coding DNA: TGTGCCAGCAGTTCCTACCCGGGACAGTCCCGCTACGAGCAGTACTTC. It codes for CASSSYPGQSRYEQYF.

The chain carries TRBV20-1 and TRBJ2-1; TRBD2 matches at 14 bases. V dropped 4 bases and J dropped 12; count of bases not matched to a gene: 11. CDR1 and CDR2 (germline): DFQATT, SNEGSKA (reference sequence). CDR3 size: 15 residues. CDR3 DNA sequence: TGCAGTGCTACCCGACTAGCGGGGGGGTTGGATGGGCAGTTCTTC. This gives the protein CSATRLAGGLDGQFF.

The CDR3 reads CASSATSGTEAFF. CDR3 DNA: TGTGCCAGCAGTGCGACTTCGGGGACTGAAGCTTTCTTT. The rearrangement uses TRBV27 and TRBJ1-1; no definite D call. This CDR3 is 13 amino acids long. CDR1 and CDR2 (germline): MNHEY, SMNVEV (reference sequence). V was shortened by 5 bases and J by 5 bases, with 12 bases between the two germline ends.